A selection of T cell receptor beta chains follows, all from one sample in a study of blood T cell repertoires in COVID-19. Profiling relied on immunoSEQ multiplex PCR, and the TCRdb table lists in-frame clones only, not all of them. The sample carries about 200,000 clones, around 82% recorded once. What was sequenced was PBMCs or T cells enriched from blood (not recorded which). The origin of the receptors is a man between 40 and 49 years old who had recovered from COVID-19. Each CDR3 is given with its conserved first and last residue. The D gene is left open where the match is weak. Clone size is stated in some rows and not others, as once, few, many or a class when expanded.

j_call d_call clone_size v_call cdr3_nt cdr3_aa
TRBJ2-1 TRBD2 NA TRBV6-2/TRBV6-3 TGTGCCAGCAGTTACCGGCTAGCGGGGCTCAATGAGCAGTTCTTC CASSYRLAGLNEQFF
TRBJ2-3 NA once TRBV29-1 TGCAGCGTTGATGGGTTAGCGCAGGATACGCAGTATTTT CSVDGLAQDTQYF
TRBJ2-3 TRBD2 NA TRBV30 TGTGCCTGGAGTGTAAATAGCGGGACCTTCACAGATACGCAGTATTTT CAWSVNSGTFTDTQYF
TRBJ1-6 NA NA TRBV24-1 TGTGCCACCAGTCTACCTTTGGGGCAGAGGAGCTCCTATAATTCACCCCTCCACTTT CATSLPLGQRSSYNSPLHF
TRBJ1-2 NA few TRBV5-4 TGTGCCAGCAGCAAGCGACAGGATTCGGGCTACACCTTC CASSKRQDSGYTF
TRBJ2-5 TRBD2 NA TRBV25-1 TGTGCCAGCAGTGAGGGAGGGATAGAGACCCAGTACTTC CASSEGGIETQYF
TRBJ1-2 NA NA TRBV5-6 TGTGCCAGCAGCTTGAAGGCTCAGGACTATGGCTACACCTTC CASSLKAQDYGYTF
TRBJ1-2 NA few TRBV7-8 TGTGCCAGCAGCTTTGGGACAACTAACTATGGCTACACCTTC CASSFGTTNYGYTF
TRBJ1-1 NA NA TRBV19 TGTGCCAGTAGTCCAACAGGGCTGAACACTGAAGCTTTCTTT CASSPTGLNTEAFF
TRBJ2-7 TRBD1 few TRBV10-2 TGCGCCAGCAGTGAGTCTAGAGGGGGCCCCTACGAGCAGTACTTC CASSESRGGPYEQYF
TRBJ2-2 TRBD2 NA TRBV10-1 TGCGCCAGCAGTGAGGGGACTAGCGGGAACGCGAACACCGGGGAGCTGTTTTTT CASSEGTSGNANTGELFF
TRBJ2-3 TRBD2 NA TRBV27 TGTGCCAGCAGTCGCCCCGGAGCGGGAGCCCCGTCAACGCAGTATTTT CASSRPGAGAPSTQYF
TRBJ1-3 NA NA TRBV9 TGTGCCAGCAGCGTAGCCCCCCTGACACAGGCGTCTGGAAACACCATATATTTT CASSVAPLTQASGNTIYF
TRBJ2-2 NA NA TRBV6-2/TRBV6-3 TGTGCCAGCAGCATACAAGGGGTAGACACCGGGGAGCTGTTTTTT CASSIQGVDTGELFF
TRBJ1-1 NA NA TRBV9 TGTGCCAGCAGCGTTTGGGGAGAGGGCACTGAAGCTTTCTTT CASSVWGEGTEAFF
TRBJ2-1 TRBD2 once TRBV19 TGTGCCAGTAACGTTTTCACGGGTAGCGGGATTGGGCACAATGAGCAGTTCTTC CASNVFTGSGIGHNEQFF
TRBJ2-7 NA NA TRBV4-2 TGTGCCAGCAGCCTTCGGGACGAGCAGTACTTC CASSLRDEQYF
TRBJ1-6 TRBD1 NA TRBV5-8 TGTGCCAGCAGCCCGGACCGGGACAGGGCTTCACCCCTCCACTTT CASSPDRDRASPLHF
TRBJ1-4 TRBD1 NA TRBV28 TGTGCCAGCAGTATCACAGGGGGCGAGGAAAAACTGTTTTTT CASSITGGEEKLFF
TRBJ1-6 NA NA TRBV18 TGTGCCAGCTCACCAGACTCTAATTCACCCCTCCACTTT CASSPDSNSPLHF
TRBJ2-1 NA NA TRBV5-6 TGTGCCAGCAGCACAGGGTATGAGCAGTTCTTC CASSTGYEQFF
TRBJ2-1 TRBD1 few TRBV6-5 TGTGCCAGCAGTTATTCGGGACAGGGGAACAATGAGCAGTTCTTC CASSYSGQGNNEQFF